A selection of T cell receptor beta chains follows, all from one sample in a study of cytomegalovirus exposure and HLA in healthy donors. Clones were sequenced by immunoSEQ multiplex PCR, and TCRdb holds only the in-frame ones, with some missing. Among 90,000 to 100,000 clones listed, around 73% were seen once. The sequencing sample was made of PBMCs. All receptors derive from a woman aged 35 to 49 in good health and CMV-seronegative. The CDR3 runs from the conserved cysteine through the conserved F or W. D genes are given only for firm matches. Size is omitted from some rows. Given values are once, few, many or a class for expanded clones.

cdr3_nt cdr3_aa j_call v_call cdr3_length d_call clone_size
TGTGCCAGCACCGGCTTAGCGGGAGGGTACGAGCAGTACTTC CASTGLAGGYEQYF TRBJ2-7 TRBV27 14 TRBD2 .
TGTGCCAGCAGCCCGCGACAGGGGGGCACCGGGGAGCTGTTTTTT CASSPRQGGTGELFF TRBJ2-2 TRBV9 15 TRBD1 .
TGTGCCAGCAGCGCCGCCTCTAGCGCCACAGATACGCAGTATTTT CASSAASSATDTQYF TRBJ2-3 TRBV11-2 15 . .
TGTGCCAGCAGTTCGGGGTTGCGAACTGAAGCTTTCTTT CASSSGLRTEAFF TRBJ1-1 TRBV6-5 13 . .
TGTGCCAGCAGCCAAGATATCCTAGCGGGAATGGGAACAGATACGCAGTATTTT CASSQDILAGMGTDTQYF TRBJ2-3 TRBV14 18 TRBD2 once
TGTGCCAGTAGTATATTTGGGACAGGGATCTGGGTGTCTGGGGCCAACGTCCTGACTTTC CASSIFGTGIWVSGANVLTF TRBJ2-6 TRBV19 20 TRBD1 .
TGTGCCACCAGCAGAACTCTACAGGGTGGAAACACCATATATTTT CATSRTLQGGNTIYF TRBJ1-3 TRBV15 15 . once
TGTGCCAGCAGCCAAGGGTCCTTGGGACTAGCGGGAGTAACAGATACGCAGTATTTT CASSQGSLGLAGVTDTQYF TRBJ2-3 TRBV4-2 19 TRBD2 .
TGCGCCAGCAGCTTGGGCACGGGGGGGCCCCAGTACTTC CASSLGTGGPQYF TRBJ2-5 TRBV5-1 13 TRBD2 .
TGTGCCAGCAGTTCGGGACAGATCAATGAGCAGTTCTTC CASSSGQINEQFF TRBJ2-1 TRBV27 13 TRBD1 .
TGCGCCAGCAGCTTGGGGACTAGCGGCAATGGGAATGAGCAGTTCTTC CASSLGTSGNGNEQFF TRBJ2-1 TRBV5-1 16 TRBD2 .
TGTGCCAGTAGTACTTGGGGCCCGGGACAGGCGTTACAAGAGACCCAGTACTTC CASSTWGPGQALQETQYF TRBJ2-5 TRBV19 18 TRBD1 .
TGTGCCAGCAGCTTGGGGGGAAATCCTGGCTACACCTTC CASSLGGNPGYTF TRBJ1-2 TRBV7-2 13 . .
TGTGCCAGCAGCGCCCGGACTAGCGTTTACACAGATACGCAGTATTTT CASSARTSVYTDTQYF TRBJ2-3 TRBV9 16 TRBD2 few
TGTGCCAGCAGCCCCAAGGCCGGGACCGGGAGGTCCTACGAGCAGTACTTC CASSPKAGTGRSYEQYF TRBJ2-7 TRBV5-4 17 TRBD2 .
TGTGCCAGCAGTGAAGGGGGAACCCGCACAGATACGCAGTATTTT CASSEGGTRTDTQYF TRBJ2-3 TRBV6-4 15 . .
TGTGCCAGCAGCTTAAGGGTAGGGGGTAACGTGGAAGCTTTCTTT CASSLRVGGNVEAFF TRBJ1-1 TRBV7-8 15 . .
TGTGCCAGCAGTTTCAGGGGATTAAACTATGGCTACACCTTC CASSFRGLNYGYTF TRBJ1-2 TRBV28 14 . .
TGTGCCAGCAGCTTAGATTCGGGGGAGGGCCTGCGAATTGAGCAGTTCTTC CASSLDSGEGLRIEQFF TRBJ2-1 TRBV11-2 17 TRBD2 .
TGTGCCAGCATACAGGGGGAGGGCGGCTACACCTTC CASIQGEGGYTF TRBJ1-2 TRBV28 12 TRBD1 .
TGTGCCAGCAGCTTCCCCACGAGCGGGAGAGACACCGGGGAGCTGTTTTTT CASSFPTSGRDTGELFF TRBJ2-2 TRBV5-4 17 TRBD2 .
TGCGCCAGCAGCCTGGACAGGGGCTACACTGAAGCTTTCTTT CASSLDRGYTEAFF TRBJ1-1 TRBV5-1 14 TRBD1 .
TGCGCCAGCAGCCAAGATGCAGCGGGTACCTACAATGAGCAGTTCTTC CASSQDAAGTYNEQFF TRBJ2-1 TRBV4-1 16 . .
TGTGCCAGCAGTCCCCGACTAGCGGGAGGAACAGATACGCAGTATTTT CASSPRLAGGTDTQYF TRBJ2-3 TRBV27 16 TRBD2 .
TGTGCTAGCAGCTCGCCAGGAACCGGGGAGCTGTTTTTT CASSSPGTGELFF TRBJ2-2 TRBV7-7 13 . .
TGTGCCAGCAGCCACCCAGACAGGATTCCAGAGACCCAGTACTTC CASSHPDRIPETQYF TRBJ2-5 TRBV14 15 . .
TGTGCCAGTAGGTCAGGGGCGGGCTACACTGAAGCTTTCTTT CASRSGAGYTEAFF TRBJ1-1 TRBV19 14 . .
TGTGCCAGCAGTGAAACTGATAACACCGGGGAGCTGTTTTTT CASSETDNTGELFF TRBJ2-2 TRBV2 14 . .
TGTGCCAGCACCATAACAGGGGTATCCTACGAGCAGTACTTC CASTITGVSYEQYF TRBJ2-7 TRBV7-3 14 TRBD1 .
TGTGCCAGCAGTGCTACCGGGACTAGAAGAGTTGGAGGGAACTACGAGCAGTACTTC CASSATGTRRVGGNYEQYF TRBJ2-7 TRBV2 19 TRBD2 .
TGTGCCAGCAGCCAGAGGACAGGGACGTTAGAAAAACTGTTTTTT CASSQRTGTLEKLFF TRBJ1-4 TRBV14 15 TRBD1 .
TGTGCCACCAGCCCTCGGGGACAGAGCACTGAAGCTTTCTTT CATSPRGQSTEAFF TRBJ1-1 TRBV15 14 TRBD1 .
TGCGCCAGCAGCTTGGATGGTCTGAGCTCCTACAATGAGCAGTTCTTC CASSLDGLSSYNEQFF TRBJ2-1 TRBV5-1 16 . .
TGTGCCAGCTCAGCGGCGGGACAGCTCTATGGCTACACCTTC CASSAAGQLYGYTF TRBJ1-2 TRBV18 14 TRBD1 once
TGTGCCAGTAGCCGGGACAGGGTAAAAGGCTACACCTTC CASSRDRVKGYTF TRBJ1-2 TRBV19 13 TRBD1 .
TGTGCCAGCAGATTACAGGGGGCGCGCGTAGCTTTCTTT CASRLQGARVAFF TRBJ1-1 TRBV28 13 TRBD1 once
TGTGCCATCAGTGGGACGGGGGATGGCTACACCTTC CAISGTGDGYTF TRBJ1-2 TRBV10-3 12 . .
TGTGCCAGCAGCCCCCCGACAGTAAGCCAAGAGACCCAGTACTTC CASSPPTVSQETQYF TRBJ2-5 TRBV7-9 15 . .
TGTGCCAGCAGCGTAGCATCATTGGCGGGGTACAATGAGCAGTTCTTC CASSVASLAGYNEQFF TRBJ2-1 TRBV9 16 . medium-sized
TGTGCCAGCAGCTTTTTAACGGGAGGGCTGGATGAGCAGTTCTTC CASSFLTGGLDEQFF TRBJ2-1 TRBV7-9 15 TRBD2 .
TGTGCCAGCAGTGAAGAACGGGTCTTGGCGGGAGGGCCCGGAGAGACCCAGTACTTC CASSEERVLAGGPGETQYF TRBJ2-5 TRBV2 19 TRBD2 .
TGTGCCAGCAGCTTAGGGATCGGTACGGGAGGGTCGTCCTACGAGCAGTACTTC CASSLGIGTGGSSYEQYF TRBJ2-7 TRBV7-8 18 TRBD2 .
TGTGCCAGCAGCTTATGGGGGCAGCGGATGGAAAAACTGTTTTTT CASSLWGQRMEKLFF TRBJ1-4 TRBV7-2 15 . .
TGTGCCAGCAGTTCGTCCCGGGACAGGGGTGATAGCTACACCTTC CASSSSRDRGDSYTF TRBJ1-2 TRBV27 15 TRBD1 .
TGTGCCAGCAGTCTGGGGCCTAGCGGCTACGAGCAGTACTTC CASSLGPSGYEQYF TRBJ2-7 TRBV5-6 14 TRBD2 once
TGTGCCAGTAGGCTAAGGGGAACCGGGGAGCTGTTTTTT CASRLRGTGELFF TRBJ2-2 TRBV19 13 . few
TGTGCCAGTAGGTGGGGGGACACTGAAGCTTTCTTT CASRWGDTEAFF TRBJ1-1 TRBV19 12 . .
TGTGCCAGCAGTTTAGCGCCGAAGAACACTGAAGCTTTCTTT CASSLAPKNTEAFF TRBJ1-1 TRBV28 14 . .
TGTGCCAGCGGACTAGCGGGGCTATTCTTTTTT CASGLAGLFFF TRBJ2-3 TRBV6-1 11 TRBD2 .
TGCAGCGTTGAAGCCCACTCCCTCCTCTACGAGCAGTACTTC CSVEAHSLLYEQYF TRBJ2-7 TRBV29-1 14 . once
TGTGCCAGCAGCTCGAACCGACAGGGCAAAGGCGGCTACACCTTC CASSSNRQGKGGYTF TRBJ1-2 TRBV7-8 15 TRBD1 .
TGTGCCAGCAGTCCCCAGAGTCCTTCCAGCGCCCAAGAGACCCAGTACTTC CASSPQSPSSAQETQYF TRBJ2-5 TRBV28 17 . .
TGTGCCAGCAGCTCTTCGACAGGCGCCCAGCAGTTCTTC CASSSSTGAQQFF TRBJ2-1 TRBV7-2 13 . .
TGTGCCAGCAGCCCGGGACTAGCGGGAGTTTACAATGAGCAGTTCTTC CASSPGLAGVYNEQFF TRBJ2-1 TRBV9 16 TRBD2 once
TGTGCCAGCGGATCTCCCGGGGGGAGGCGGACCTACGAGCAGTACTTC CASGSPGGRRTYEQYF TRBJ2-7 TRBV28 16 TRBD2 once